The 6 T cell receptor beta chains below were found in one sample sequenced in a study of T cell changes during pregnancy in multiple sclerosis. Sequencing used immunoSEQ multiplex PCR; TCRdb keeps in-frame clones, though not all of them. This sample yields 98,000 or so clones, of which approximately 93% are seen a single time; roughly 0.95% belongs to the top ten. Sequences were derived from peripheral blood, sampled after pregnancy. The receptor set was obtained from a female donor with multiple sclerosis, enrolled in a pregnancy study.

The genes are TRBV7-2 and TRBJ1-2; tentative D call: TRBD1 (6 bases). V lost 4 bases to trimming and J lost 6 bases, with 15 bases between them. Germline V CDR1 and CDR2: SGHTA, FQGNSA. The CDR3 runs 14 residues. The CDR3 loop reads CASSSNRVTDGYTF. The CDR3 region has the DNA TGTGCCAGCAGCTCGAACAGGGTTACCGATGGCTACACCTTC. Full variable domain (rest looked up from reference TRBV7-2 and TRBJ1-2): GAGVSQSPSNKVTEKGKDVELRCDPISGHTALYWYRQSLGQGLEFLIYFQGNSAPDKSGLPSDRFSAERTGGSVSTLTIQRTQQEDSAVYLCASSSNRVTDGYTFGSGTRLTVV.

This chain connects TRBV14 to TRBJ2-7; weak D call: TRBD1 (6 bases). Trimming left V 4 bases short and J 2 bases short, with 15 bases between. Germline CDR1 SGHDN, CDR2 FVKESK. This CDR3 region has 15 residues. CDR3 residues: CASSPDSLRAYEQYF. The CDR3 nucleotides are TGTGCCAGCAGCCCGGACAGCCTTCGAGCCTACGAGCAGTACTTC.

The CDR3 here is CASSPGQVSYEQYF. CDR3 sequence (DNA): TGTGCCAGTAGTCCGGGACAGGTCTCCTACGAGCAGTACTTC. The J gene is TRBJ2-7, the V gene TRBV19; 8 nucleotides align to TRBD1. This CDR3 spans 14 amino acids. Trimming cost V 5 bases and J 0 bases; bases outside gene matches: 3. The germline CDR1 and CDR2 sequences are LNHDA and SQIVND (reference sequence). Drawing the rest from reference TRBV19 and TRBJ2-7, the complete variable domain is DGGITQSPKYLFRKEGQNVTLSCEQNLNHDAMYWYRQDPGQGLRLIYYSQIVNDFQKGDIAEGYSVSREKKESFPLTVTSAQKNPTAFYLCASSPGQVSYEQYFGPGTRLTVT.

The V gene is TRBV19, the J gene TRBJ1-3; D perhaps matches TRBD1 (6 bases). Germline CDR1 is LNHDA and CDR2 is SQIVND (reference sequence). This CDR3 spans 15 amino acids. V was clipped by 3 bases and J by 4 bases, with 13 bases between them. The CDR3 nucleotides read TGTGCCAGTAGTATGGGCAGGGGTCCGGGAAACACCATATATTTT. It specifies CASSMGRGPGNTIYF.

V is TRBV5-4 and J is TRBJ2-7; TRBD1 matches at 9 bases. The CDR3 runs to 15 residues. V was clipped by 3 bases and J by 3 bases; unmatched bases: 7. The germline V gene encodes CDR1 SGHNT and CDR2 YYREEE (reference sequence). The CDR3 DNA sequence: TGTGCCAGCAGCTCCGGGACAGGGCCCCTCTACGAGCAGTACTTC. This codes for CASSSGTGPLYEQYF.

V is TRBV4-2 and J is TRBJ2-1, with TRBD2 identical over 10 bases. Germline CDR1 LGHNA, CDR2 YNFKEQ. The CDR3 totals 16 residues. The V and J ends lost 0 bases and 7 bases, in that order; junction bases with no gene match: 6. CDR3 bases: TGTGCCAGCAGCCAAGATCTAGCGGGAGCTCGGAATGAGCAGTTCTTC. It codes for CASSQDLAGARNEQFF.